The text below deals with one TCR beta chain. Antigen: not known. The sample originates from a study of T cells in localized non-small cell lung cancer. Germline V gene lookup returns CDR1 SEHNR and CDR2 FQNEAQ (reference sequence). This CDR3 contains 19 residues. V lost 4 bases to trimming and J lost 0 bases, with 23 bases between them. General study results and limits: In adjacent lung appeared a median 57 of the top 100 tumor clones. Patients showing higher blood T cell density tended to see longer overall survival. Sequencing covered just one tumor region, so heterogeneity cannot be ruled out. Adjacent uninvolved lung tissue had the highest T cell clonality, exceeding tumor.

TCRdb's copy holds only in-frame clones and misses some; the assay was immunoSEQ multiplex PCR. The sample has 50,000 to 65,000 clones, roughly 80% seen once; the top ten hold roughly 4.8%. The sequenced sample was PBMCs, obtained before any cancer treatment. The chain uses TRBV7-9 and TRBJ2-3; D remains unclear. The TCR was taken from a man aged 35 to 69 with stage II lung adenocarcinoma. DNA for the CDR3: TGTGCCAGCAGCTCAAATAGGGTTGTCGACTGGCGAAGCACAGATACGCAGTATTTT. It is translated as CASSSNRVVDWRSTDTQYF.